The rows below give T cell receptor beta chains drawn from one sample of a study of CD8 T cells in Susac syndrome. TCRdb reanalysed the immunoSEQ multiplex PCR reads using MiXCR and keeps one entry per CDR3 protein. The sample lists 100,000 or so distinct CDR3 sequences; 95% were seen once. Sequenced sample: CD8+ T cells from PBMCs. Source of these receptors: a human donor with Susac syndrome. The CDR3 runs from the conserved cysteine through the conserved F or W. A D gene is named only where the DNA matches it firmly. Size tells how often a clone was seen (once, few, many) or the class of an expanded clone, and some rows leave it out.

>TRBV7-6|once|TRBJ2-6|-
TGTGCCAGCAGCTTAGGGTTCGGGGAGACTACCTCCTCTGGGGCCAACGTCCTGACTTTC
CASSLGFGETTSSGANVLTF
>TRBV12-3/TRBV12-4|-|TRBJ2-2|-
TGTGCCAGCAGCCCCACCCGGGGTGATGGATTCCCCGGGGAGCTGTTTTTT
CASSPTRGDGFPGELFF
>TRBV3-1|-|TRBJ2-7|TRBD2
TGTGCCAGCAGCCAAGGTAGCGGGGGGGAATGGGAGCAGTACTTC
CASSQGSGGEWEQYF
>TRBV11-2|-|TRBJ2-7|-
TGTGCCAGCAGCTTAGAACAGGGCTACGAGCAGTACTTC
CASSLEQGYEQYF
>TRBV14|-|TRBJ2-1|-
TGTGCCAGCAGCCAGACCTGGAATGAGCAGTTCTTC
CASSQTWNEQFF
>TRBV5-6|-|TRBJ1-2|-
TGTGCCAGCAGCTCACAGGGTGCGCGGGGCTACACCTTC
CASSSQGARGYTF
>TRBV20-1|-|TRBJ2-7|TRBD1
TGCAGTGCTCGGGACAGAGGGTCTTTCGAGCAGTACTTC
CSARDRGSFEQYF
>TRBV24-1|-|TRBJ1-2|TRBD1
TGTGCCACCAGTGATTCCAAGGACAGGATCTATGGCTACACCTTC
CATSDSKDRIYGYTF
>TRBV4-1|once|TRBJ2-7|-
TGCGCCAGCAGCCAGGACTTAGGGGACCCCTACTACGAGCAGTACTTC
CASSQDLGDPYYEQYF
>TRBV28|-|TRBJ2-7|TRBD2
TGTGCCAGCAGTATTGGACTAGCGGGTACCCCCTACGAGCAGTACTTC
CASSIGLAGTPYEQYF
>TRBV14|-|TRBJ1-4|-
TGTGCCAGCAGCCGCGGACCGTTTAATGAAAAACTGTTTTTT
CASSRGPFNEKLFF
>TRBV29-1|-|TRBJ1-1|-
TGCAGCGTTGAAGATCCCTCAGGGATAGAAGCTTTCTTT
CSVEDPSGIEAFF
>TRBV3-1|-|TRBJ2-3|TRBD2
TGTGCCAGCACCGATGGAGGACTAGCGGGGGATACAGATACGCAGTATTTT
CASTDGGLAGDTDTQYF
>TRBV29-1|-|TRBJ2-2|-
TGCAGCGTCTTGATCCAAGCCCCGAACACCGGGGAGCTGTTTTTT
CSVLIQAPNTGELFF
>TRBV9|-|TRBJ1-2|TRBD1
TGTGCCAGCAGCATAACATCAGGGGGGGTCTATGGCTACACCTTC
CASSITSGGVYGYTF
>TRBV3-1|-|TRBJ2-5|TRBD2
TGTGCCAGCAGCCCGATCGGGGGGGGAGAGACCCAGTACTTC
CASSPIGGGETQYF
>TRBV25-1|-|TRBJ1-5|-
TGTGCCAGCAGTGAAGGGCACCTCCAGCATTTT
CASSEGHLQHF
>TRBV6-5|-|TRBJ1-1|-
TGTGCCAGCACTCCTGGGGTGGGGTTCACTGAAGCTTTCTTT
CASTPGVGFTEAFF
>TRBV20-1|once|TRBJ2-1|-
TGCAGTGCTAGGGCCGGGCCTGGCAATGAGCAGTTCTTC
CSARAGPGNEQFF
>TRBV15|-|TRBJ1-5|-
TGTGCCACCAGCAGAGGTGCAAAAAAGTTAGATGGGGGCAATCAGCCCCAGCATTTT
CATSRGAKKLDGGNQPQHF
>TRBV6-6|-|TRBJ2-5|TRBD1
TGTGCCAGCAGTCGCTACAGGGGATCGGAGACCCAGTACTTC
CASSRYRGSETQYF
>TRBV2|-|TRBJ2-3|-
TGTGCCAGCCACTTGCGGGGGCGCACAGATACGCAGTATTTT
CASHLRGRTDTQYF
>TRBV20-1|-|TRBJ2-7|TRBD1
TGCAGTGCTAGAGACCCGGACAGGGACGGGGGGCAGTACTTC
CSARDPDRDGGQYF
>TRBV5-1|-|TRBJ2-1|TRBD1
TGCGCCAGCAGCCGGACAGGGGATGGCAATGAGCAGTTCTTC
CASSRTGDGNEQFF
>TRBV13|-|TRBJ2-1|TRBD2
TGTGCCAGCAGCTTAATAGTGGGTGGGGGGGACTACAATGAGCAGTTCTTC
CASSLIVGGGDYNEQFF
>TRBV7-3|-|TRBJ2-1|-
TGTGCCAGCAGCTTAAACCAGGGCAATGAGCAGTTCTTC
CASSLNQGNEQFF
>TRBV29-1|-|TRBJ1-1|TRBD1
TGCAGCGGGAAGGGGGCGGACGGCACTGAAGCTTTCTTT
CSGKGADGTEAFF